This T cell receptor beta chain was captured in a study of T-cell memory formation after mild COVID-19 (dated by TCRdb to the early 2020s). Background on the whole study: TCR sequence clusters from the two donors were largely donor specific. Two young, previously healthy adult volunteers made up the cohort, one male and one female. Longitudinal TCRalpha and TCRbeta repertoire sequencing tracked T-cell clones expanding and contracting after mild COVID-19 in a couple of donors. Summary of the overall study and its limitations: The study included only two mild cases, and larger cohorts that include severe cases with pre-infection samples were judged to be necessary. Whether the second-wave clones peaking on day 37 were SARS-CoV-2 specific was not confirmed. Some responding clones were detected in pre-infection memory, which suggested that pre-existing cross-reactive memory T cells had joined the SARS-CoV-2 response. Clones that contracted from day 15 to 85 showed balanced CD4/CD8 phenotypes, whereas a second wave of clones that expanded from day 15 to 37 leaned towards CD4+. Contracting CD4+ clones turned up mainly in the CM and EM memory subsets, whereas EMRA was where CD8+ clones were enriched.

The run used an Illumina NovaSeq 6000. TCRalpha and TCRbeta cDNA libraries were built by 5'RACE with constant-segment primers, adding sample barcodes and unique molecular identifiers. Trizol reagent was used to extract RNA from every sample. Amplification of the libraries took two PCR steps, and the second step added a second sample barcode plus Illumina TruSeq adapters. Sequencing of the libraries was done on an Illumina NovaSeq, producing 2 x 150 bp paired-end reads. Per the original workflow: The reads were demultiplexed and collapsed into UMI-guided consensus sequences using migec v1.2.7. Using mixcr v2.1.11, UMI consensuses were aligned to TRA and TRB V and J templates and then assembled into clonotypes. A clonotype was counted as expanded or contracted only when both edgeR and NoisET called the clonotype significant, with the noise models trained on biological replicates. For edgeR calls, the thresholds were a false discovery rate-adjusted p below 0.01 and a log2 fold-change of 1. As an exploratory analysis of dynamics, max-normalized trajectories of the 1000 most abundant clonotypes were examined by PCA with hierarchical clustering. Separately sequenced CD4+ and CD8+ repertoires were used to assign a CD4 or CD8 phenotype to each responding clone. In TCRdb, the public reads were trimmed at Q25 with fastp and aligned with MiXCR, with productive beta chains retained. Each entry is one CDR3 protein sequence, shown with its most common DNA and genes. TCRdb, not the authors, supplied the V and J calls. The sample profile shows fewer than 150,000 distinct CDR3 sequences; over 15% of them were found once. Approximately 5% of the sample is in the top ten clones.

The germline V gene gives CDR1 as KGHSH and CDR2 as LQKENI. From the cysteine up to the phenylalanine, the CDR3 has a length of 11 residues. CDR3 DNA only is kept here, 33 bases in frame from base 1. V and J lose 3 bases and 9 bases, and a span of 7 bases separates them. Ficoll-Paque density gradient centrifugation was the method used to isolate PBMCs. As concerns this clonotype: Its antigen target is currently unknown. No base qualities exist here, and no much larger clone lies one base off it.

The chain uses TRBV18 and TRBJ2-3; a confident D gene designation cannot be given. This TCR came from a man aged 18 to 29 who had mild COVID-19 (a few samples of this study predate the infection). The sample titles of this study are shuffled in the database, so cell type and time point are left out; the donor was told from shared clones. Sequencing was carried out using PBMCs or a T cell subset sorted from them (not recorded which). The CDR3: CASSPDRTQYF. The DNA sequence is TGTGCCAGCTCACCGGATCGGACGCAGTATTTT.